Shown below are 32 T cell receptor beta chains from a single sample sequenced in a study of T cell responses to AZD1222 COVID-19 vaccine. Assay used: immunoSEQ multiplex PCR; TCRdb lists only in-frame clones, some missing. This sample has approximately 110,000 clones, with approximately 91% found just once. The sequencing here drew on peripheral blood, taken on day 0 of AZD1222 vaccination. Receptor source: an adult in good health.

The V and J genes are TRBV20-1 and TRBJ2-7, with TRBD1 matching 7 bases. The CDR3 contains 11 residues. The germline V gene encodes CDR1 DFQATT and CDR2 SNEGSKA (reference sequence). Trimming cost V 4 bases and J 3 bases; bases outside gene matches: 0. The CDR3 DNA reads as TGCAGTGCTACAGGGGGCTACGAGCAGTACTTC. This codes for CSATGGYEQYF.

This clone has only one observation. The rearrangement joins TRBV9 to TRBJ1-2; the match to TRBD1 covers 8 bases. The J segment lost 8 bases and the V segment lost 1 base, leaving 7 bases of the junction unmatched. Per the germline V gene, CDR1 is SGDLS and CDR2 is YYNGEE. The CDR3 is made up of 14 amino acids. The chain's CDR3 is CASSVSGTGGGYTF. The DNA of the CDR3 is TGTGCCAGCAGCGTATCCGGGACAGGCGGCGGCTACACCTTC.

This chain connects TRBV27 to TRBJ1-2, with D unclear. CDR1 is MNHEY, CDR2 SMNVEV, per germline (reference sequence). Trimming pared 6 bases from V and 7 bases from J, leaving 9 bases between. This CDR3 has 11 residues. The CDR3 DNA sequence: TGTGCCAGCAGCTCGGGTGGTGGCTACACCTTC. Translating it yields CASSSGGGYTF.

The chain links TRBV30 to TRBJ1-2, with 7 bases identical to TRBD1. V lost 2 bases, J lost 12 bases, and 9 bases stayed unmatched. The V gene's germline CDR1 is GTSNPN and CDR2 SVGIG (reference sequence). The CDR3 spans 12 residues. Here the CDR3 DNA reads TGTGCCTGGAGTTGGACAGGAAGCTTTCACACCTTC. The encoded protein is CAWSWTGSFHTF.

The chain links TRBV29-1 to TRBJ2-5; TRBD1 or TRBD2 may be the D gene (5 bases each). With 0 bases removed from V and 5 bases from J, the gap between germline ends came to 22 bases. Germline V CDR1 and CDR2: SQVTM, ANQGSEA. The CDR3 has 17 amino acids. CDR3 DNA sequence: TGCAGCGTTGAAGATCGAGGGGCCAGGAGATCTCACGAGACCCAGTACTTC. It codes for CSVEDRGARRSHETQYF.

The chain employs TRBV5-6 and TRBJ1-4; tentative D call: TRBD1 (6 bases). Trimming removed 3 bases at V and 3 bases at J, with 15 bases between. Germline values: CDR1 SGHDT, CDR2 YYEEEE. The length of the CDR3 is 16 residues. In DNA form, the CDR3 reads TGTGCCAGCAGCTCATACCGGACAGCGTCTAATGAAAAACTGTTTTTT. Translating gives CASSSYRTASNEKLFF.

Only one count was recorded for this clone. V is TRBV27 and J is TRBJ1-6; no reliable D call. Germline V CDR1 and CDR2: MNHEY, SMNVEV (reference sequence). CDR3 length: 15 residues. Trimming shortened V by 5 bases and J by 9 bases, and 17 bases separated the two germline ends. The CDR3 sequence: CASSPSEVLSSPLHF. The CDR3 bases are TGTGCCAGCAGTCCCTCTGAGGTTTTGAGTTCACCCCTCCACTTT.

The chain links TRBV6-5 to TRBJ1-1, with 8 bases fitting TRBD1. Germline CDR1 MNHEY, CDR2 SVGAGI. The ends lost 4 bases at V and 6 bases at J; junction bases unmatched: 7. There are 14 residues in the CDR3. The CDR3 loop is CASSLQGGYAEAFF. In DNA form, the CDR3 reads TGTGCCAGCAGTTTACAGGGGGGGTACGCTGAAGCTTTCTTT.

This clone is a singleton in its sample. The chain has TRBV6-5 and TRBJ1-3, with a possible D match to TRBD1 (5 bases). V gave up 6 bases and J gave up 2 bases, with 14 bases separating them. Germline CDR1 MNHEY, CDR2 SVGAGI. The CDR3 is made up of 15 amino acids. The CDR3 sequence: CASRPTGTTGNTIYF. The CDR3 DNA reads TGTGCCAGCAGACCCACCGGGACCACTGGAAACACCATATATTTT.

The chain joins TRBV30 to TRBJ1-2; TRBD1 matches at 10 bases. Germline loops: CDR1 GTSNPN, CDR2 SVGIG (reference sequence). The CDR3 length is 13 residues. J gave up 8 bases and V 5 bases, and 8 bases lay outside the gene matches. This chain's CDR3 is CAWSDGTGVGYTF. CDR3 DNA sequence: TGTGCCTGGTCAGACGGGACAGGGGTCGGCTACACCTTC.

CDR3 protein: CASSPTRANQPQHF. CDR3 DNA: TGTGCCAGCAGCCCCACTCGGGCCAATCAGCCCCAGCATTTT. The chain combines TRBV7-2 with TRBJ1-5, with D uncertain. The CDR3 contains 14 residues. Germline V gene sequence: CDR1 SGHTA, CDR2 FQGNSA. V gave up 5 bases and J gave up 3 bases, with 11 bases separating them. The complete variable domain, with remaining parts taken from reference TRBV7-2 and TRBJ1-5, reads GAGVSQSPSNKVTEKGKDVELRCDPISGHTALYWYRQSLGQGLEFLIYFQGNSAPDKSGLPSDRFSAERTGGSVSTLTIQRTQQEDSAVYLCASSPTRANQPQHFGDGTRLSIL.

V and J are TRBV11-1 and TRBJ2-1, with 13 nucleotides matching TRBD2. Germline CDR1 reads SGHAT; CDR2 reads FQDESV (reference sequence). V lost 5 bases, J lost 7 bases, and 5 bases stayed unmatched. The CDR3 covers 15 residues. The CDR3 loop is CASSLGTSGINEQFF. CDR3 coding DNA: TGTGCCAGCAGCCTCGGGACTAGCGGGATTAATGAGCAGTTCTTC.

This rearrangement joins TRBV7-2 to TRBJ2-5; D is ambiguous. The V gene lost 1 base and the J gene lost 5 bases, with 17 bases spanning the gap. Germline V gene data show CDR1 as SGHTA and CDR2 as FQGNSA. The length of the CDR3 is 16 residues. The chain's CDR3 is CASSLGLQTSVETQYF. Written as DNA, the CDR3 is TGTGCCAGCAGCTTAGGGTTGCAGACCAGCGTGGAGACCCAGTACTTC.

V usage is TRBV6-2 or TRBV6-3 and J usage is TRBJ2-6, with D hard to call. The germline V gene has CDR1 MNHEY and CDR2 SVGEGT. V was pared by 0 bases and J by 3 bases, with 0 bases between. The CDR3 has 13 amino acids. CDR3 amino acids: CASSYSGANVLTF. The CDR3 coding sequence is TGTGCCAGCAGTTACTCTGGGGCCAACGTCCTGACTTTC.

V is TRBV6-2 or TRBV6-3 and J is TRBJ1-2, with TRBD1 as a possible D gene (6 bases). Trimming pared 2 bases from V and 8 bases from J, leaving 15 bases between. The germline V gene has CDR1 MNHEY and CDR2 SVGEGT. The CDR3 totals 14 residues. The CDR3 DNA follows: TGTGCCAGCAGTTACCTGCGCTCGGGGGGCGGCTACACCTTC. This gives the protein CASSYLRSGGGYTF.

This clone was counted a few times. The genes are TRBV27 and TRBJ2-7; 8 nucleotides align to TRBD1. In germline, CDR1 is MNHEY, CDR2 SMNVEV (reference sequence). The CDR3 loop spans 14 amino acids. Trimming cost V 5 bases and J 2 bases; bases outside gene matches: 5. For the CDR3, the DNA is TGTGCCAGCAGTCCGGGACAGGCCCCCTACGAGCAGTACTTC. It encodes CASSPGQAPYEQYF.

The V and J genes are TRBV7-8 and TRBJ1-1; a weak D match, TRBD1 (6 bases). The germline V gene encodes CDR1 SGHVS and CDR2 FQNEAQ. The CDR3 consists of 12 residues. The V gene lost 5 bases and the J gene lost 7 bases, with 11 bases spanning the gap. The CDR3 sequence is CASSRRQVEAFF. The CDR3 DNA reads TGTGCCAGCAGCCGAAGACAGGTTGAAGCTTTCTTT.

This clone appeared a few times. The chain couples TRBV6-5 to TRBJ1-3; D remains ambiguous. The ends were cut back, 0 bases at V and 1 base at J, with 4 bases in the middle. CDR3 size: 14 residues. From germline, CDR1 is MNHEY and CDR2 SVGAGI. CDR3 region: CASSYSTSGNTIYF. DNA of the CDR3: TGTGCCAGCAGTTACTCGACTTCTGGAAACACCATATATTTT.

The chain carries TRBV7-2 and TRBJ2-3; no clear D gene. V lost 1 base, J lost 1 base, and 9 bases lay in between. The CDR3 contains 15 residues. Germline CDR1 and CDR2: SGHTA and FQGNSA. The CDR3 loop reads CASSLGRIGTDTQYF. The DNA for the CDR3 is TGTGCCAGCAGCTTAGGAAGGATCGGCACAGATACGCAGTATTTT.

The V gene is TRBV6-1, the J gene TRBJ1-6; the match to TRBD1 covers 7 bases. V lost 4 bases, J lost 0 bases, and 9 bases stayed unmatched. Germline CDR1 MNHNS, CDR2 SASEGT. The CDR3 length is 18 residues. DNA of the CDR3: TGTGCCAGCAGTGTAACCGGGACAGATAGCTCCTATAATTCACCCCTCCACTTT. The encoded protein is CASSVTGTDSSYNSPLHF.

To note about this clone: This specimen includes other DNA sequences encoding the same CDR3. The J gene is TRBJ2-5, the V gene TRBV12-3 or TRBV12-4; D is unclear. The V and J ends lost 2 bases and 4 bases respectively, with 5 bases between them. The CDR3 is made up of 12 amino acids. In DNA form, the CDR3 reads TGTGCCAGCAGTTTAAAGGGAGAGACCCAGTACTTC. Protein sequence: CASSLKGETQYF.

The CDR3 DNA follows: TGTGCCAGTAGTATTGGGGGTGGGGGCTCTGGAAACACCATATATTTT. Its protein is CASSIGGGGSGNTIYF. The chain joins TRBV19 to TRBJ1-3; D is possibly TRBD1 (5 bases). Germline V gene sequence: CDR1 LNHDA, CDR2 SQIVND (reference sequence). Trimming took 3 bases from V and 0 from J, leaving 12 bases between them. The CDR3 is 16 amino acids.

The CDR3 DNA follows: TGTGCCAGCAGCTCTGGAGGCGGACTGGGGGCACCCCTCCACTTT. Residues: CASSSGGGLGAPLHF. The chain links TRBV7-2 to TRBJ1-6, with a possible D match to TRBD1 (5 bases). There are 15 residues in the CDR3. Germline CDR1 is SGHTA and CDR2 is FQGNSA. V was cut by 4 bases and J by 11 bases, with 18 bases left in between.

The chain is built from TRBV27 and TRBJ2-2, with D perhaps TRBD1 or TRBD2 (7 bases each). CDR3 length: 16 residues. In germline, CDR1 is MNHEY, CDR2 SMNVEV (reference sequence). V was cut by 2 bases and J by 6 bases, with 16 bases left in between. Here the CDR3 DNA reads TGTGCCAGCAGTTTACTGGCAGGGGGAGGGCCCGGGGAGCTGTTTTTT. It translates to CASSLLAGGGPGELFF.

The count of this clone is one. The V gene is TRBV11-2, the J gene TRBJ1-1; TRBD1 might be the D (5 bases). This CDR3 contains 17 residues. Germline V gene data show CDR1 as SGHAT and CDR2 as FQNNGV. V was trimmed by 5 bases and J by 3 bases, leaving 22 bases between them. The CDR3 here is CASSREGITVQDTEAFF. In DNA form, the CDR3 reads TGTGCCAGCAGCCGGGAGGGGATCACTGTTCAGGACACTGAAGCTTTCTTT.

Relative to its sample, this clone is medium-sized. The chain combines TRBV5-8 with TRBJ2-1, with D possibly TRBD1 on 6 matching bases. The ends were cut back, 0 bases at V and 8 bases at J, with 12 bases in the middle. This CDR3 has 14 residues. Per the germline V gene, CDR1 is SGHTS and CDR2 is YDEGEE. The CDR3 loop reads CASSLVSGVDEQFF. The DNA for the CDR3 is TGTGCCAGCAGCTTGGTTTCAGGGGTCGATGAGCAGTTCTTC.

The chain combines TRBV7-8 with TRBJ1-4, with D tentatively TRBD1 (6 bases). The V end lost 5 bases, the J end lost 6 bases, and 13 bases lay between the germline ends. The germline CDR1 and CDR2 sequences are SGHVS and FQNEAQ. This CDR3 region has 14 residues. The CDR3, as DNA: TGTGCCAGCAGCCCACAGGGCGGTTATGAAAAACTGTTTTTT. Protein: CASSPQGGYEKLFF.

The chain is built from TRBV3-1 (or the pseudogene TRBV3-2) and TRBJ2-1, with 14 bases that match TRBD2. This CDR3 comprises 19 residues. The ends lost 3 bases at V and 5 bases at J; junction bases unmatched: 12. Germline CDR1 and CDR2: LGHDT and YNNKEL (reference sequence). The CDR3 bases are TGTGCCAGCAGCCAGTTCGGACTAGCGGGAGGAGGTAGGGACAATGAGCAGTTCTTC. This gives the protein CASSQFGLAGGGRDNEQFF.

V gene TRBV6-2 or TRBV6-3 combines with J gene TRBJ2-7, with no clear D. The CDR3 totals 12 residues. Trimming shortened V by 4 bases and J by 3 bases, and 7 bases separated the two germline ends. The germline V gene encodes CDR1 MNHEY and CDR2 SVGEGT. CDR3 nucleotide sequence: TGTGCCAGCAGTTCGACCAGCTACGAGCAGTACTTC. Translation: CASSSTSYEQYF.

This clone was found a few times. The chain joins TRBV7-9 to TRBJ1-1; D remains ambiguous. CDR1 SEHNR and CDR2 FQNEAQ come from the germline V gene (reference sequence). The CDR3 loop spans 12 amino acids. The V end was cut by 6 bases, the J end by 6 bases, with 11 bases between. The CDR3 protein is CASRGPGPEAFF. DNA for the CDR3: TGTGCCAGCAGAGGGCCCGGACCTGAAGCTTTCTTT.

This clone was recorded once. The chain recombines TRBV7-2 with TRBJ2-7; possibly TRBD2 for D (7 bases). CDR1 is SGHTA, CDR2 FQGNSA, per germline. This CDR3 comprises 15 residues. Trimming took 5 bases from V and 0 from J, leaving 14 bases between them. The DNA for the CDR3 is TGTGCCAGCAGCCCGGGGGGCGGAAGCTCCTACGAGCAGTACTTC. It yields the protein CASSPGGGSSYEQYF.

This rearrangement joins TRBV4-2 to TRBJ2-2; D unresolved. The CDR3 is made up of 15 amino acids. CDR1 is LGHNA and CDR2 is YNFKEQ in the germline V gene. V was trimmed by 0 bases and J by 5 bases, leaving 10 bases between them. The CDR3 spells CASSQEIERTGELFF. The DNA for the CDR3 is TGTGCCAGCAGCCAAGAAATTGAGAGGACCGGGGAGCTGTTTTTT.